The 29 T cell receptor beta chains reported below all come from one sample, sequenced in a study of monozygotic twins with inflammatory bowel disease. TCRdb re-analyzed the 5' RACE reads; it lists each CDR3 protein once, without DNA. The listing contains about 200,000 distinct CDR3 sequences. The sequenced sample consisted of blood. Receptor source: a human donor with ulcerative colitis or Crohn's disease, or a healthy co-twin of an affected twin (not recorded which).

The genes are TRBV5-8 and TRBJ1-1; with no DNA, the TCRdb D assignment of TRBD1 cannot be verified. Per germline, CDR1 SGHTS and CDR2 YDEGEE. The CDR3 runs 13 residues. The CDR3 sequence: CASSGRGGLRAFF.

V usage is TRBV7-2 and J usage is TRBJ2-3; there is no DNA to check the TCRdb D call of TRBD1. The CDR3 is 13 residues long. The V gene's germline CDR1 is SGHTA and CDR2 FQGNSA. CDR3 protein: CASSWGGGDTQYF.

The chain combines TRBV4-1 with TRBJ1-1; TCRdb's D call of TRBD1 is untestable without DNA. This CDR3 region has 16 residues. Looked up from germline, CDR1 is MGHRA and CDR2 is YSYEKL. The CDR3 protein is CASSQPPYRADTEAFF.

This chain joins TRBV5-1 and TRBJ1-2; there is no DNA to check the TCRdb D call of TRBD1. Germline loops: CDR1 SGHRS, CDR2 YFSETQ. CDR3 size: 13 residues. The CDR3 is CASSLGQFYGYTF.

The chain carries TRBV5-1 and TRBJ1-1. Germline CDR1 reads SGHRS; CDR2 reads YFSETQ. The CDR3 is 14 residues long. Here the CDR3 reads CASSLMTGGTEAFF.

The rearrangement links TRBV11-2 to TRBJ2-7; lacking DNA, the TRBD1 call made by TCRdb goes unchecked. Germline V lookup: CDR1 SGHAT, CDR2 FQNNGV. CDR3 length equals 14 residues. The chain's CDR3 is CASSFYGAVYEQYF.

This clonotype is deemed medium-sized by its frequency. The chain carries TRBV29-1 and TRBJ2-1. The CDR3 spans 12 residues. Per germline, CDR1 SQVTM and CDR2 ANQGSEA. CDR3 in amino acids: CSTGIGEDEQFF.

The chain has TRBV4-2 and TRBJ2-7; there is no DNA to check the TCRdb D call of TRBD1. The CDR3 runs to 18 residues. Germline V gene data show CDR1 as LGHNA and CDR2 as YNFKEQ. The CDR3 sequence is CASSHGKAGTAIPYEQYF.

The chain couples TRBV20-1 to TRBJ1-5; TCRdb's assignment of TRBD1 cannot be checked, as there is no DNA. The V gene's germline CDR1 is DFQATT and CDR2 SNEGSKA (reference sequence). This CDR3 is built from 15 residues. The CDR3 sequence: CSARGGQGFNQPQHF.

The rearrangement links TRBV7-2 to TRBJ1-6; without DNA, the TCRdb call of TRBD1 cannot be checked. This CDR3 has 14 residues. Germline V gene sequence: CDR1 SGHTA, CDR2 FQGNSA. This chain's CDR3 is CASSLAGKGSPLHF.

This chain joins TRBV4-2 and TRBJ2-3; TCRdb reports TRBD2, a call that lacks DNA to check it against. CDR3 length: 20 amino acids. CDR1 and CDR2 from the germline V gene are LGHNA and YNFKEQ. This CDR3 reads CASSQERPRGLVTGTDTQYF.

V gene TRBV20-1 combines with J gene TRBJ2-7; TCRdb calls TRBD1, which cannot be checked without DNA. The length of the CDR3 is 16 residues. Germline V gives CDR1 DFQATT, CDR2 SNEGSKA (reference sequence). This CDR3 is CSARDSGTGGFYEQYF.

The chain combines TRBV6-6 with TRBJ2-7. The V gene's germline CDR1 is MNHNY and CDR2 SVGAGI (reference sequence). The CDR3 runs to 14 residues. CDR3: CASSYSEGTYEQYF.

This sequence joins TRBV24-1 and TRBJ2-3; TCRdb's D call, TRBD1, is unchecked because there is no DNA. In germline, CDR1 is KGHDR, CDR2 SFDVKD. CDR3 length equals 17 residues. This CDR3 is CATSDPRQGARQDTQYF.

The rearrangement uses TRBV5-1 and TRBJ2-3; lacking DNA, the TRBD2 call made by TCRdb goes unchecked. Germline V gives CDR1 SGHRS, CDR2 YFSETQ. This CDR3 contains 16 residues. The CDR3 spells CASSPQSSGRVDTQYF.

This chain uses TRBV6-1 with TRBJ1-2; TCRdb's D call, TRBD1, is unchecked because there is no DNA. Germline lookup yields CDR1 MNHNS and CDR2 SASEGT. CDR3 size: 17 residues. The chain's CDR3 is CASSPDDYREDRYGYTF.

The chain recombines TRBV12-3 or TRBV12-4 with TRBJ1-2. This CDR3 region has 13 residues. Here the CDR3 reads CASSPYKTGGYTF.

The chain is built from TRBV5-1 and TRBJ1-1; TCRdb returns TRBD1, unconfirmable since there is no DNA. The CDR3 length is 13 residues. Germline CDR1 is SGHRS and CDR2 is YFSETQ. Here the CDR3 reads CATYRQGSTEAFF.

The chain links TRBV16 to TRBJ2-7; the TRBD2 assignment by TCRdb is unverifiable without DNA. The CDR3 sequence is 16 residues long. Germline V gene data show CDR1 as KGHSY and CDR2 as FQNENV. The chain's CDR3 is CASSQSKLAGVDEQYF. Together with reference TRBV16 and TRBJ2-7, the CDR3 gives the full variable domain: GEEVAQTPKHLVRGEGQKAKLYCAPIKGHSYVFWYQQVLKNEFKFLISFQNENVFDETGMPKERFSAKCLPNSPCSLEIQATKLEDSAVYFCASSQSKLAGVDEQYFGPGTRLTVT.

This chain uses TRBV4-2 with TRBJ2-1; TCRdb's D call, TRBD1, is unchecked because there is no DNA. The CDR3 is made up of 16 amino acids. Germline V gene data show CDR1 as LGHNA and CDR2 as YNFKEQ. The CDR3 here is CASSQEGRLSSNEQFF.

The V and J genes are TRBV7-8 and TRBJ2-7. Per germline, CDR1 SGHVS and CDR2 FQNEAQ. The CDR3 spans 11 residues. CDR3 in amino acids: CASTSAYEQYF. Drawing the rest from reference TRBV7-8 and TRBJ2-7, the complete variable domain is GAGVSQSPRYKVAKRGQDVALRCDPISGHVSLFWYQQALGQGPEFLTYFQNEAQLDKSGLPSDRFFAERPEGSVSTLKIQRTQQEDSAVYLCASTSAYEQYFGPGTRLTVT.

The chain has TRBV20-1 and TRBJ2-1; TCRdb's D call, TRBD2, is unchecked because there is no DNA. Germline V gene sequence: CDR1 DFQATT, CDR2 SNEGSKA (reference sequence). CDR3 length equals 13 residues. The CDR3 protein is CSASITSANEQFF.

V and J are TRBV19 and TRBJ1-6. The germline gives CDR1 LNHDA, CDR2 SQIVND (reference sequence). The CDR3 runs to 15 residues. Here the CDR3 reads CASTNRGSYNSPLHF. Combining the CDR3 with reference TRBV19 and TRBJ1-6 gives the whole variable domain DGGITQSPKYLFRKEGQNVTLSCEQNLNHDAMYWYRQDPGQGLRLIYYSQIVNDFQKGDIAEGYSVSREKKESFPLTVTSAQKNPTAFYLCASTNRGSYNSPLHFGNGTRLTVT.

The chain links TRBV11-2 to TRBJ2-1; without DNA, the TCRdb call of TRBD1 cannot be checked. The CDR3 has 13 residues. Per the germline V gene, CDR1 is SGHAT and CDR2 is FQNNGV. The CDR3 loop is CASSEQRTETQFF.

V gene TRBV30 combines with J gene TRBJ2-7; TCRdb indicates TRBD1, and absent DNA this call remains unverified. The CDR3 sequence is 17 residues long. Germline values: CDR1 GTSNPN, CDR2 SVGIG (reference sequence). This CDR3 reads CAWSEFPGRMSSYEQYF.

The chain recombines TRBV30 with TRBJ1-5; TCRdb reports TRBD1, a call that lacks DNA to check it against. The germline V gene has CDR1 GTSNPN and CDR2 SVGIG (reference sequence). The CDR3 runs to 15 residues. CDR3 region: CAWRVTGGSNQPQHF.

The V call is TRBV20-1, the J call TRBJ2-3; the TRBD2 assignment by TCRdb is unverifiable without DNA. The CDR3 contains 16 residues. Germline CDR1 and CDR2: DFQATT and SNEGSKA (reference sequence). This CDR3 reads CSAQRPTSGRGNTQYF.

V and J are TRBV5-1 and TRBJ2-3; TCRdb lists TRBD2, though no DNA is available to test this call. The CDR3 is 17 amino acids. Germline V gene data show CDR1 as SGHRS and CDR2 as YFSETQ. CDR3 region: CASAGTSSPTSTDTQYF.

The chain combines TRBV20-1 with TRBJ2-1; no DNA is available, so the TRBD2 call from TCRdb remains unchecked. Germline CDR1 and CDR2: DFQATT and SNEGSKA (reference sequence). The CDR3 is 12 amino acids. CDR3 region: CSASSGYNEQFF.